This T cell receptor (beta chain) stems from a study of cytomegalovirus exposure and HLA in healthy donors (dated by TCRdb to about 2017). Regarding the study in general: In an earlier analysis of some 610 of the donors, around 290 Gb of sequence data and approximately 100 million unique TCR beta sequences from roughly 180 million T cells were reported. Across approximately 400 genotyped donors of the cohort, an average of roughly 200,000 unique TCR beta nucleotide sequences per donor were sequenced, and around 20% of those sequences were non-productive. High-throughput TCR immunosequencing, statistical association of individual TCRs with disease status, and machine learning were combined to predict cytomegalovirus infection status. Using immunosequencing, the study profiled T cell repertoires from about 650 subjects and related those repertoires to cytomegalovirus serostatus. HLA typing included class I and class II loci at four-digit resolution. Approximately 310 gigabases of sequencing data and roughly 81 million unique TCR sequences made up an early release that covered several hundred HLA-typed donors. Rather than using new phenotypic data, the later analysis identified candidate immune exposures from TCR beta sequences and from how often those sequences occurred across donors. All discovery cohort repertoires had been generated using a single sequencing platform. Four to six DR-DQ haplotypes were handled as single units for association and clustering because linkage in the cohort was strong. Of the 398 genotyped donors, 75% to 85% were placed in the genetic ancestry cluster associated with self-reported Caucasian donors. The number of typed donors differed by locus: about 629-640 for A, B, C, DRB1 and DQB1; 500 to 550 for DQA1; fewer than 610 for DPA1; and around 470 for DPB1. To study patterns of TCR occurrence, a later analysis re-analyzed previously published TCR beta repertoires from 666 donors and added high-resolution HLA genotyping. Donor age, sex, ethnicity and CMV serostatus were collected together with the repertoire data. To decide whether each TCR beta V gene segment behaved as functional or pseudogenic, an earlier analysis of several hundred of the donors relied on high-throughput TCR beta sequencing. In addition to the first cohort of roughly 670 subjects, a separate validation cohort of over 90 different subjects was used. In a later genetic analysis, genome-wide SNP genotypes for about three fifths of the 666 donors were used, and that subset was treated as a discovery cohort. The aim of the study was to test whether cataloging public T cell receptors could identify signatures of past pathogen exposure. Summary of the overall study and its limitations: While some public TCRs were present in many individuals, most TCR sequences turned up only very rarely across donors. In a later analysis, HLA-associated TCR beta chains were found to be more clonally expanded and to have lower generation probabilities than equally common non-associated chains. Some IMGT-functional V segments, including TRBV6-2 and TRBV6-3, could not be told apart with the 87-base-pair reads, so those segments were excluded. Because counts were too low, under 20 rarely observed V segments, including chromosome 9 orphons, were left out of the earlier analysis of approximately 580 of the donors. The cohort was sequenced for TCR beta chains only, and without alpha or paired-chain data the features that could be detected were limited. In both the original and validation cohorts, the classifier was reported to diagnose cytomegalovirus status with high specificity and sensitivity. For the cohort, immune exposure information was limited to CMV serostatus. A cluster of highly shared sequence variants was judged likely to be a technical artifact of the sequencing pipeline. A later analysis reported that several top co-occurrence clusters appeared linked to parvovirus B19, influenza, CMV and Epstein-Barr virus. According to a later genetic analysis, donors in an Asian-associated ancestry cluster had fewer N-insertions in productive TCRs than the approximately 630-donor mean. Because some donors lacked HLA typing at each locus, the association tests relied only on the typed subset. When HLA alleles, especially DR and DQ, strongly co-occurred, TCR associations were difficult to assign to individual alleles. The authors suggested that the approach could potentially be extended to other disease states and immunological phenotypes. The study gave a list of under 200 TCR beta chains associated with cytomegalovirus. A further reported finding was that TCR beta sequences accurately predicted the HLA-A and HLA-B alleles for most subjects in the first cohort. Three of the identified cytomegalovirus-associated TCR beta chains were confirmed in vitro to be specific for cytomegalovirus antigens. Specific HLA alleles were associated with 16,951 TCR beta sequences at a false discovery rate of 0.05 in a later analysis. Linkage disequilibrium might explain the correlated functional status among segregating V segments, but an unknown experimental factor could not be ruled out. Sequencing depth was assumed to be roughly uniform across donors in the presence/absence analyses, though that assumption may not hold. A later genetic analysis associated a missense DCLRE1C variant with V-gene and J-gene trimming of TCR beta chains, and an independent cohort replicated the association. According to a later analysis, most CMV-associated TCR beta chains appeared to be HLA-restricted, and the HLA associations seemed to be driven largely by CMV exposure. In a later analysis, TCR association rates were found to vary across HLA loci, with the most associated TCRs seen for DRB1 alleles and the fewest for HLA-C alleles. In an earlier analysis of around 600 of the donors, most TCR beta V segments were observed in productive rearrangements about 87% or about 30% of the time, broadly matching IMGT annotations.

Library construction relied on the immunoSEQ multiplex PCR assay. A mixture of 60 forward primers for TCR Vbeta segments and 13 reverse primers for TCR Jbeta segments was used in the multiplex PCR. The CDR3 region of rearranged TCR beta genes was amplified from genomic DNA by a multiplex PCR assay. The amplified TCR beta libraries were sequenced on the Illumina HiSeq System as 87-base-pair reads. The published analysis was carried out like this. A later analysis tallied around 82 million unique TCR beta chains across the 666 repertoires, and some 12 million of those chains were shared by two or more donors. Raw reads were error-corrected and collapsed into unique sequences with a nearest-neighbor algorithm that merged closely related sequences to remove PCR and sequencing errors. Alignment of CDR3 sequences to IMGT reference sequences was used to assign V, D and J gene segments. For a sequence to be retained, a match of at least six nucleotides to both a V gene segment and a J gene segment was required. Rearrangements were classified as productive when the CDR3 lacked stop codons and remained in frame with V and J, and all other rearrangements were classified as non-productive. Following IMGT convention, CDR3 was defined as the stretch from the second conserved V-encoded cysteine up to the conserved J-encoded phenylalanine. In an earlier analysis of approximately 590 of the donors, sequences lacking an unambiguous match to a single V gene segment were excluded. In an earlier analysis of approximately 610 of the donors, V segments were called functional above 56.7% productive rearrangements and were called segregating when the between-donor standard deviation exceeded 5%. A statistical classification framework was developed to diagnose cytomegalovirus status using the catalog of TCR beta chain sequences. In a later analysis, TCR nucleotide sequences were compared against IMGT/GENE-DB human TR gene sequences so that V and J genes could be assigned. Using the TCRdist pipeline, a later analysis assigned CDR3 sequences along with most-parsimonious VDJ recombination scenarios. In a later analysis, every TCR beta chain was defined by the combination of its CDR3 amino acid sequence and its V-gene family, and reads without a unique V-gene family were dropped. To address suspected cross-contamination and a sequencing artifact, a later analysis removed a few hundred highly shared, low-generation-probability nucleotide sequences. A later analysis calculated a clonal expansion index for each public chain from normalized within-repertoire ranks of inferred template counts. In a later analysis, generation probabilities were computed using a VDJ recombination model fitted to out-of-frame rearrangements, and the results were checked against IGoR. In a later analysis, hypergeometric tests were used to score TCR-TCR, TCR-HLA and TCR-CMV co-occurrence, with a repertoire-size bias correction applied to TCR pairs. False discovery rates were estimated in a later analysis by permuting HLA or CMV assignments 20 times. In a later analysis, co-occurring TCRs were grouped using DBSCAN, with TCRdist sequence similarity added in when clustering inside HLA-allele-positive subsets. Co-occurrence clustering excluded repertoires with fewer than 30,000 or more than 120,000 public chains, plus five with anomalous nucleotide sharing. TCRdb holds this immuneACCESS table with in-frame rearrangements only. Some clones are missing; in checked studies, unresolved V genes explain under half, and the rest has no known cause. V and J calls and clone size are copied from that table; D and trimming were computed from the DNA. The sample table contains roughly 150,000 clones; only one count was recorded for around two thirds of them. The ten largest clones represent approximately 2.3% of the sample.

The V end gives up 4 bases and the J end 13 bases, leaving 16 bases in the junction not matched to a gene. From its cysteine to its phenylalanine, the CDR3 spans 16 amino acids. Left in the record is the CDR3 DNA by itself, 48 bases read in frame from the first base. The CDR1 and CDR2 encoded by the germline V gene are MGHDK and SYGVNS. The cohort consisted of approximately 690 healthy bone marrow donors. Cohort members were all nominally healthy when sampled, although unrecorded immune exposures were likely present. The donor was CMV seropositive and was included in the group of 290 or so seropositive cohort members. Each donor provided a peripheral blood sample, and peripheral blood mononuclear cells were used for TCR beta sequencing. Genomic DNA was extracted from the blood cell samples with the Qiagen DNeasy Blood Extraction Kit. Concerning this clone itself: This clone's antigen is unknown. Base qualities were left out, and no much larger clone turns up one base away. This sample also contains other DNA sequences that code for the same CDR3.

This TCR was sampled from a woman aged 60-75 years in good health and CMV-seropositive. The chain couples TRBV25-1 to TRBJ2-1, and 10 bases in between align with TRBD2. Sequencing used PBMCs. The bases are TGTGCCAGCAGTGGTCCAGGGACTAGCGCCTATCCGGGACAGTTCTTC. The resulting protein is CASSGPGTSAYPGQFF.